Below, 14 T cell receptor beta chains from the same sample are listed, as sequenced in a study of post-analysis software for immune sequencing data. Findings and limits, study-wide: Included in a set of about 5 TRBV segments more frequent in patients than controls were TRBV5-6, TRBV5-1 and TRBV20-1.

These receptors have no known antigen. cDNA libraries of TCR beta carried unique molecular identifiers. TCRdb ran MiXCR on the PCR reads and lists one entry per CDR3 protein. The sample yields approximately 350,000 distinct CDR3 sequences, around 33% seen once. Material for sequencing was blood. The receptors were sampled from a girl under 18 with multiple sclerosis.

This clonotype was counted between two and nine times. CDR3 DNA sequence: TGTGCCAGCAGCGCCCCTACTTCTAGCGCCGGTGAGCAGTTCTTC. It is translated as CASSAPTSSAGEQFF. The chain recombines TRBV9 with TRBJ2-1; D is perhaps TRBD2 (6 bases). V lost 3 bases and J lost 9, with 19 bases in between. The CDR3 totals 15 residues. The germline CDR1 and CDR2 sequences are SGDLS and YYNGEE.

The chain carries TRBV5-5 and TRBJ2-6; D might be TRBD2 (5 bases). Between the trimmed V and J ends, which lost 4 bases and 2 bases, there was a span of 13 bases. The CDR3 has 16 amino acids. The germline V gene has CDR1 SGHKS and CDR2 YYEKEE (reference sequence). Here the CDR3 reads CASSPVPGTGANVLTF. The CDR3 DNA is TGTGCCAGCAGCCCCGTCCCGGGGACTGGGGCCAACGTCCTGACTTTC.

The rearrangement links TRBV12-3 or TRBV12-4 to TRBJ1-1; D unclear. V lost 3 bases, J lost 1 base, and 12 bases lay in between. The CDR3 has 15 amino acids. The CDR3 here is CASSFSDVKNTEAFF. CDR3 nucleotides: TGTGCCAGCAGTTTCTCGGACGTTAAGAACACTGAAGCTTTCTTT.

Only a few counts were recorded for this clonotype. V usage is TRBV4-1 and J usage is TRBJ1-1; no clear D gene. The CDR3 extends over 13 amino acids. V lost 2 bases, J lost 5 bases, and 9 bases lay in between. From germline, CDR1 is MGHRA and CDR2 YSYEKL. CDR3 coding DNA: TGCGCCAGCAGCCAAAAGACGGGAACTGAAGCTTTCTTT. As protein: CASSQKTGTEAFF.

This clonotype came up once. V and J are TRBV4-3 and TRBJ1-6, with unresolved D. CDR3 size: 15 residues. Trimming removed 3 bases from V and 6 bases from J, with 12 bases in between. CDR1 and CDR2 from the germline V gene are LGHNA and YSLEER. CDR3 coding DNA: TGCGCCAGCAGCCAGGATAGGAACAGTAATTCACCCCTCCACTTT. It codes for CASSQDRNSNSPLHF.

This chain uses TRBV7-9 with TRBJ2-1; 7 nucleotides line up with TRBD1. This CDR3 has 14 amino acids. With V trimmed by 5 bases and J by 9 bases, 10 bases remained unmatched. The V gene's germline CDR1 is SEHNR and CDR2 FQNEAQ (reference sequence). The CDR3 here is CASSVDRVWSEQFF. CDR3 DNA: TGTGCCAGCAGCGTCGACAGGGTTTGGAGTGAGCAGTTCTTC.

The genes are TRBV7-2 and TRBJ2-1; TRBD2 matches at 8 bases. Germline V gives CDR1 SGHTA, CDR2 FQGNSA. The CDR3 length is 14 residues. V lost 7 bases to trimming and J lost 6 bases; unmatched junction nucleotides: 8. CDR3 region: CASTGGGGLNEQFF. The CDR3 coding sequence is TGTGCCAGCACCGGGGGGGGTGGGCTCAATGAGCAGTTCTTC.

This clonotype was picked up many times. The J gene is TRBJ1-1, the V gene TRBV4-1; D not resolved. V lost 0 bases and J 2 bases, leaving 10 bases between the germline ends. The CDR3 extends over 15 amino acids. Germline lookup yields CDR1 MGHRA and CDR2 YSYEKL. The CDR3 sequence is CASSQESGRNTEAFF. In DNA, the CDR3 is TGCGCCAGCAGCCAAGAGTCGGGGAGAAACACTGAAGCTTTCTTT.

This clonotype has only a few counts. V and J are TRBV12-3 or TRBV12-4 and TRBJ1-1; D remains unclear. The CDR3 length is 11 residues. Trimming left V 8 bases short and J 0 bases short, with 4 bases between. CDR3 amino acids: CASRMNTEAFF. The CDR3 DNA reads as TGTGCCAGCCGAATGAACACTGAAGCTTTCTTT.

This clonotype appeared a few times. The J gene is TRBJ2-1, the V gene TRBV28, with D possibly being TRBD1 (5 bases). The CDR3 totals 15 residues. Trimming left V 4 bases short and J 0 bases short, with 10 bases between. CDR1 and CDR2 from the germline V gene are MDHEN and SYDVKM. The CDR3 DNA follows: TGTGCCAGCAGTTCCGCGACAGTCTCCTACAATGAGCAGTTCTTC. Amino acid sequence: CASSSATVSYNEQFF. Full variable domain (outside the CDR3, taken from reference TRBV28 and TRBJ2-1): DVKVTQSSRYLVKRTGEKVFLECVQDMDHENMFWYRQDPGLGLRLIYFSYDVKMKEKGDIPEGYSVSREKKERFSLILESASTNQTSMYLCASSSATVSYNEQFFGPGTRLTVL.

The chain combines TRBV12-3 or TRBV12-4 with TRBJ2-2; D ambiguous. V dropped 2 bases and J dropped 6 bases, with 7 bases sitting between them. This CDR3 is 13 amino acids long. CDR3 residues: CASSLRVAGELFF. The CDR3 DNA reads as TGTGCCAGCAGTTTAAGGGTGGCCGGGGAGCTGTTTTTT.

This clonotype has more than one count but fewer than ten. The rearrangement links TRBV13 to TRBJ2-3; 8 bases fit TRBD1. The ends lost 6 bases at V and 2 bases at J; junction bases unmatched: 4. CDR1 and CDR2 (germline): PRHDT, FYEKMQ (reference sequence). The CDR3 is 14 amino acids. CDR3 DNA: TGTGCCAGCAGTCGACAGGGGAACACAGATACGCAGTATTTT. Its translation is CASSRQGNTDTQYF.

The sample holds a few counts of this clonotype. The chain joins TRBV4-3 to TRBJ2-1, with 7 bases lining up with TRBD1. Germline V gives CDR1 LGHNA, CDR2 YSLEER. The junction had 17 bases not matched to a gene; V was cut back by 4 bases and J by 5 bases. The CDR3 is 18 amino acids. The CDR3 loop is CASSRGGDRGAYNNEQFF. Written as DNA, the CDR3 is TGCGCCAGCAGCCGAGGGGGCGATAGAGGGGCTTACAACAATGAGCAGTTCTTC.

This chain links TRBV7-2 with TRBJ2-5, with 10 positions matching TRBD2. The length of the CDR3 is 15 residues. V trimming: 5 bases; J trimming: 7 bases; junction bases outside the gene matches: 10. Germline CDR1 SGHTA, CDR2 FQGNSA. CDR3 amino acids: CASSVPGTSVGTQYF. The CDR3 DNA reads TGTGCCAGCAGCGTGCCCGGGACTAGCGTAGGGACCCAGTACTTC.